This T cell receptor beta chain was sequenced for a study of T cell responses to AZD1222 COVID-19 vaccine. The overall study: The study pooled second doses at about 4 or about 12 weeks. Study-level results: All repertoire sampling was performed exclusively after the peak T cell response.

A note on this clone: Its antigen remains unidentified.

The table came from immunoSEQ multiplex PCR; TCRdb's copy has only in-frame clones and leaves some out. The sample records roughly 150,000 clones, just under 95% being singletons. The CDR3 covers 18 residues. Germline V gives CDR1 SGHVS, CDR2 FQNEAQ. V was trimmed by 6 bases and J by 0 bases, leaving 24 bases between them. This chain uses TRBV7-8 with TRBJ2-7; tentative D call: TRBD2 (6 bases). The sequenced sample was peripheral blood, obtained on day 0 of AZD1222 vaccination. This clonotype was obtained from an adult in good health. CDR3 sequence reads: CASSPRVIGSRSSYEQYF. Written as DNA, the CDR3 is TGTGCCAGCAGTCCTAGGGTTATCGGGAGCCGCAGCTCCTACGAGCAGTACTTC.